The 32 T cell receptor beta chains given below trace back to one sample, sequenced in a study of T cells in Graves' hyperthyroidism and ophthalmopathy. TCR beta CDR3 region amplification was performed from RNA transcripts. A first-round RT-PCR of the TCR CDR3 used the HTBI primer set. MiXCR, applied by TCRdb to the multiplex PCR reads, yields one record per CDR3 protein. Here the sample spans some 620,000 distinct CDR3 sequences, roughly 16% being singletons. The specimen sequenced was blood. The receptors come from a woman in her twenties or thirties with Graves' hyperthyroidism.

Details on this clonotype: One junction end disagrees with the germline gene, perhaps due to a read error. The chain is built from TRBV14 and TRBJ2-7; TRBD2 matches at 9 bases. The CDR3 has 16 residues. Looked up from germline, CDR1 is SGHDN and CDR2 is FVKESK. The CDR3 reads CASSPSSGLAFYERYF. Here the CDR3 DNA reads TGTGCCAGCAGCCCATCTTCGGGACTAGCTTTCTACGAGCGGTACTTC.

This clonotype came up a few times. J is TRBJ1-1 and V is TRBV27, with 12 bases lining up with TRBD1. The germline CDR1 and CDR2 sequences are MNHEY and SMNVEV (reference sequence). The CDR3 totals 16 residues. V lost 4 bases to trimming and J lost 7 bases; unmatched junction nucleotides: 10. The CDR3 sequence: CASSSGTGGAYNEAFF. The DNA of the CDR3 is TGTGCCAGCAGTTCCGGGACAGGGGGCGCGTATAATGAAGCTTTCTTT.

The chain couples TRBV5-4 to TRBJ2-5; either TRBD1 or TRBD2 may fit D (6 bases each). V dropped 4 bases and J dropped 3 bases, with 10 bases sitting between them. Germline V gene data show CDR1 as SGHNT and CDR2 as YYREEE (reference sequence). The CDR3 is made up of 13 amino acids. The CDR3 bases are TGTGCCAGCAGCGCCGGGGGCGAAGAGACCCAGTACTTC. This sequence encodes CASSAGGEETQYF.

The V call is TRBV7-6, the J call TRBJ2-7; tentative D call: TRBD1 (6 bases). With 5 bases removed from V and 5 bases from J, the gap between germline ends came to 13 bases. Germline-derived CDR1 and CDR2 are SGHVS and FNYEAQ. There are 13 residues in the CDR3. The CDR3 here is CASSRYDRNEQYF. CDR3 DNA sequence: TGTGCCAGCAGCCGATATGACAGGAACGAGCAGTACTTC.

There are a few counts of this clonotype. With a much larger clone just one base away, this may be a read error. The chain uses TRBV5-6 and TRBJ2-7; 10 nucleotides line up with TRBD1. The CDR3 is 14 residues long. Germline CDR1 SGHDT, CDR2 YYEEEE. The junction had 4 bases not matched to a gene; V was cut back by 5 bases and J by 2 bases. The CDR3 DNA reads as TGTGCCAGCAGTACCGGGACAGGGGCCTACGAGCAGTACTTC. Translating gives CASSTGTGAYEQYF.

This clonotype was counted only a few times. This sequence joins TRBV6-5 and TRBJ2-7; the match to TRBD2 covers 7 bases. Germline assignment: CDR1 MNHEY and CDR2 SVGAGI. The CDR3 has 15 residues. With V trimmed by 1 base and J by 0 bases, 3 bases remained unmatched. The CDR3 DNA reads as TGTGCCAGCAGTTACTTCCGGGACTACTCCTACGAGCAGTACTTC. Residues: CASSYFRDYSYEQYF.

This clonotype was counted a few times. The chain carries TRBV27 and TRBJ2-3; TRBD2 aligns across 7 bases. Germline assignment: CDR1 MNHEY and CDR2 SMNVEV (reference sequence). The CDR3 totals 15 residues. The ends lost 2 bases at V and 4 bases at J; junction bases unmatched: 6. The CDR3 is CASSLDTGGADTQYF. CDR3 in DNA: TGTGCCAGCAGTTTAGATACGGGGGGAGCAGATACGCAGTATTTT.

At least ten counts were recorded for this clonotype. This chain uses TRBV2 with TRBJ2-1; 8 bases are shared with TRBD2. V gave up 7 bases and J gave up 7 bases; unmatched junction bases: 9. Germline V gives CDR1 SNHLY, CDR2 FYNNEI. CDR3 length: 14 residues. CDR3 nucleotide sequence: TGTGCCAGCACCTACCTCCGGGGGGGGAATGAGCAGTTCTTC. Protein: CASTYLRGGNEQFF.

This clonotype has a handful of counts. V and J are TRBV27 and TRBJ2-5, with 11 bases lining up with TRBD2. V trimming: 8 bases; J trimming: 1 base; junction bases outside the gene matches: 6. This CDR3 is built from 15 residues. Germline V gene lookup returns CDR1 MNHEY and CDR2 SMNVEV (reference sequence). CDR3 loop: CASGRSGRAQETQYF. The CDR3 coding sequence is TGTGCCAGCGGCCGTAGCGGGAGGGCCCAAGAGACCCAGTACTTC.

At least ten counts were recorded for this clonotype. The chain links TRBV20-1 to TRBJ1-5; perhaps TRBD1 as D (5 bases). CDR3 length: 15 amino acids. CDR1 DFQATT and CDR2 SNEGSKA come from the germline V gene (reference sequence). V was shortened by 1 base and J by 1 base, with 11 bases between the two germline ends. The CDR3 sequence: CSARVLGGSNQPQHF. CDR3 coding DNA: TGCAGTGCTAGAGTACTCGGGGGAAGCAATCAGCCCCAGCATTTT.

V gene TRBV29-1 combines with J gene TRBJ1-1, with 8 bases fitting TRBD1. Germline values: CDR1 SQVTM, CDR2 ANQGSEA. The CDR3 is made up of 13 amino acids. The trim removed 3 bases at V and 0 bases at J, leaving 0 bases unmatched. The CDR3 spells CSVEDRVNTEAFF. In nucleotides, the CDR3 is TGCAGCGTTGAGGACAGGGTGAACACTGAAGCTTTCTTT.

The V and J genes are TRBV19 and TRBJ2-1, with 9 bases lining up with TRBD1. The CDR3 length is 14 residues. Germline V CDR1 and CDR2: LNHDA, SQIVND (reference sequence). V shed 2 bases, J shed 6 bases, and the junction held 2 bases outside the gene matches. CDR3 nucleotides: TGTGCCAGTAGTATAACGGACAGGGGCAATGAGCAGTTCTTC. Translated: CASSITDRGNEQFF.

This rearrangement joins TRBV12-3 or TRBV12-4 to TRBJ2-7; possibly TRBD2 for D (6 bases). V was pared by 3 bases and J by 5 bases, with 20 bases between. The CDR3 sequence is 16 residues long. The CDR3 is CASSLRGGWVRNEQYF. CDR3 DNA sequence: TGTGCCAGCAGTTTGCGGGGCGGGTGGGTTCGGAACGAGCAGTACTTC.

A few counts support this clonotype. This chain uses TRBV7-9 with TRBJ2-7; TRBD1 matches at 8 bases. Per the germline V gene, CDR1 is SEHNR and CDR2 is FQNEAQ (reference sequence). Germline trimming cut 5 bases from V and 5 bases from J; bases unmatched to any gene: 11. The CDR3 sequence is 15 residues long. CDR3 region: CASSPPRQGSHEQYF. The CDR3 DNA is TGTGCCAGCAGCCCTCCTCGACAGGGGTCCCACGAGCAGTACTTC.

This clonotype was seen many times. The V and J genes are TRBV15 and TRBJ2-3; the match to TRBD2 covers 10 bases. The CDR3 runs 21 residues. Trimming removed 0 bases from V and 4 bases from J; junction bases left unmatched: 19. The V gene's germline CDR1 is LNHNV and CDR2 YYDKDF (reference sequence). DNA of the CDR3: TGTGCCACCAGCAGAGATCGGGTGTTTGTTGGAGCGGGAGGGCGGCCAGATACGCAGTATTTT. It encodes CATSRDRVFVGAGGRPDTQYF.

In its sample, this clonotype was seen many times. At one end, the junction sequence differs from germline, possibly due to a read error. The J gene is TRBJ1-5, the V gene TRBV18; 9 bases are shared with TRBD1. There are 14 residues in the CDR3. Looked up from germline, CDR1 is KGHSH and CDR2 is LQKENI. The CDR3 DNA reads as TGCGCCAGCAGCCCAAGGACAGGGGATCAGCCCCAGCATTTT. This codes for CASSPRTGDQPQHF. Full variable domain (rest looked up from reference TRBV18 and TRBJ1-5): NAGVMQNPRHLVRRRGQEARLRCSPMKGHSHVYWYRQLPEEGLKFMVYLQKENIIDESGMPKERFSAEFPKEGPSILRIQQVVRGDSAAYFCASSPRTGDQPQHFGDGTRLSIL.

This clonotype was counted at least ten times. The chain couples TRBV20-1 to TRBJ1-1, with 10 bases lining up with TRBD1. The J segment lost 5 bases and the V segment lost 5 bases, leaving 5 bases of the junction unmatched. The CDR3 loop spans 13 amino acids. The germline V gene has CDR1 DFQATT and CDR2 SNEGSKA (reference sequence). The CDR3 loop reads CSAQTGGYTEAFF. CDR3 in DNA: TGCAGTGCTCAGACAGGGGGCTATACTGAAGCTTTCTTT.

The chain employs TRBV20-1 and TRBJ1-2; 11 bases map to TRBD1. After removal of 5 bases from V and 3 bases from J, the junction contained 8 bases not matched to a gene. Per the germline V gene, CDR1 is DFQATT and CDR2 is SNEGSKA (reference sequence). The CDR3 covers 15 residues. The DNA of the CDR3 is TGCAGTGCTCAGTACGGGACAGGGGGGCACTATGGCTACACCTTC. Its protein product is CSAQYGTGGHYGYTF.

This clonotype was detected ten times or more. This CDR3 is CASSFPRGELFF. CDR3 DNA sequence: TGTGCCAGCAGTTTCCCTAGGGGGGAGCTGTTTTTT. This chain links TRBV28 with TRBJ2-2; D gene uncertain. V was cut by 3 bases and J by 8 bases, with 7 bases left in between. In germline, CDR1 is MDHEN, CDR2 SYDVKM. The CDR3 is 12 amino acids.

This clonotype was counted many times. V and J are TRBV28 and TRBJ1-1; possible D gene TRBD1, 5 bases. Deletions cut 5 bases from V and 0 bases from J, with 16 bases between. The CDR3 contains 16 residues. The germline gives CDR1 MDHEN, CDR2 SYDVKM. CDR3 protein: CASSAAGRRMNTEAFF. The CDR3 DNA follows: TGTGCCAGCAGTGCCGCGGGACGGAGGATGAACACTGAAGCTTTCTTT.

The chain recombines TRBV28 with TRBJ2-1, with 7 bases fitting TRBD2. J was trimmed by 7 bases and V by 4 bases; bases with no gene match: 10. Germline V gives CDR1 MDHEN, CDR2 SYDVKM. The CDR3 is made up of 15 amino acids. As DNA, the CDR3 is TGTGCCAGCAGTTCCGTACCGGGGAGGGCGAATGAGCAGTTCTTC. As protein: CASSSVPGRANEQFF. Based on the CDR3 plus reference TRBV28 and TRBJ2-1, the full variable domain is DVKVTQSSRYLVKRTGEKVFLECVQDMDHENMFWYRQDPGLGLRLIYFSYDVKMKEKGDIPEGYSVSREKKERFSLILESASTNQTSMYLCASSSVPGRANEQFFGPGTRLTVL.

This clonotype was recorded once. A much larger clonotype is one base distant, so this may be a read error. The genes are TRBV3-2 and TRBJ2-7; TRBD1, the D gene given by the table, was not confirmed from the DNA. TRBV3-2 is a recognized pseudogene. This CDR3 is built from 16 residues. DNA for the CDR3: TGTGCCAGCAACCAAGGTCCGGTGGACAGGGTCTACGAGCAGTACTTC. Protein product: CASNQGPVDRVYEQYF.

This clonotype was detected ten times or more. The rearrangement uses TRBV18 and TRBJ2-5; 8 bases are shared with TRBD2. In germline, CDR1 is KGHSH, CDR2 LQKENI. CDR3 length equals 15 residues. J gave up 5 bases and V 3 bases, and 8 bases lay outside the gene matches. The CDR3 coding sequence is TGTGCCAGCTCACCTTATTCGAGACTAGCGGAGACCCAGTACTTC. Protein sequence: CASSPYSRLAETQYF. Filled out from reference TRBV18 and TRBJ2-5, the complete variable domain reads NAGVMQNPRHLVRRRGQEARLRCSPMKGHSHVYWYRQLPEEGLKFMVYLQKENIIDESGMPKERFSAEFPKEGPSILRIQQVVRGDSAAYFCASSPYSRLAETQYFGPGTRLLVL.

The V call is TRBV6-1, the J call TRBJ2-3, with 11 bases lining up with TRBD2. The CDR3 totals 16 residues. Looked up from germline, CDR1 is MNHNS and CDR2 is SASEGT. J lost 5 bases, V lost 6 bases, and 10 bases had no gene match. This CDR3 reads CASSLLTSGNQDTQYF. In nucleotides, the CDR3 is TGTGCCAGCAGCCTATTGACTAGCGGGAATCAAGATACGCAGTATTTT.

This clonotype was seen ten or more times. The rearrangement links TRBV2 to TRBJ1-1, with 9 bases matching TRBD1. Germline V lookup: CDR1 SNHLY, CDR2 FYNNEI. After removal of 6 bases from V and 7 bases from J, the junction contained 12 bases not matched to a gene. The CDR3 loop spans 15 amino acids. Here the CDR3 DNA reads TGTGCCAGCAGGCTAGGGGGGGACAGGGATATTGAAGCTTTCTTT. This encodes CASRLGGDRDIEAFF.

The gene calls are TRBV4-2 and TRBJ2-2; D perhaps matches TRBD1 (6 bases). The CDR3 is 14 amino acids. V was shortened by 9 bases and J by 1 base, with 12 bases between the two germline ends. Per germline, CDR1 LGHNA and CDR2 YNFKEQ. CDR3 sequence (DNA): TGTGCCAGTCGGCAGGGGAGGAACACCGGGGAGCTGTTTTTT. Its translation is CASRQGRNTGELFF.

The chain has TRBV12-3 or TRBV12-4 and TRBJ2-6; D is undetermined. This CDR3 contains 14 residues. V was pared by 6 bases and J by 1 base, with 7 bases between. The CDR3 loop reads CASRAASGANVLTF. The CDR3 nucleotides read TGTGCCAGCAGGGCAGCGTCTGGGGCCAACGTCCTGACTTTC.

This clonotype was recorded many times. The V call is TRBV12-3 or TRBV12-4, the J call TRBJ2-3; unclear D gene. This CDR3 spans 16 amino acids. V lost 1 base to trimming and J lost 0 bases, with 11 bases between them. Written as DNA, the CDR3 is TGTGCCAGCAGTTTAGATTTGACGGGCAGCACAGATACGCAGTATTTT. Protein sequence: CASSLDLTGSTDTQYF.

The table lists this clonotype with many counts. V is TRBV7-2 and J is TRBJ2-5; 7 positions match TRBD2. The ends lost 5 bases at V and 5 bases at J; junction bases unmatched: 11. This CDR3 region has 15 residues. Per germline, CDR1 SGHTA and CDR2 FQGNSA. Here the CDR3 DNA reads TGTGCCAGCAGCCTAGGGACTATCCTTACGGAGACCCAGTACTTC. Translated: CASSLGTILTETQYF.

Notes on this clonotype: This sequence may be a read error, since a much larger clone differs from it by one base. The J gene is TRBJ2-1, the V gene TRBV12-3 or TRBV12-4; TRBD2 matches at 10 bases. Judging by the DNA end, TRBJ2-7 fits better; the J call may be wrong. The CDR3 totals 15 residues. DNA of the CDR3: TGTGCCAGCAGCGCCCGGACTAGCGGTCACAATGAGCAGTACTTC. It is translated as CASSARTSGHNEQYF.

With respect to this clonotype: A much larger clone differs by one base, so this may be a read error. This chain uses TRBV2 with TRBJ1-6, with D uncertain. Germline values: CDR1 SNHLY, CDR2 FYNNEI. The CDR3 has 12 residues. CDR3 sequence reads: CASSSFNSPLHF. CDR3 in DNA: TGTGCCAGCAGTTCCTTTAATTCACCCCTCCACTTT.

This clonotype was observed a few times. The gene calls are TRBV7-9 and TRBJ2-7, with 10 positions matching TRBD2. The CDR3 consists of 15 residues. Germline trimming cut 5 bases from V and 7 bases from J; bases unmatched to any gene: 11. Germline-derived CDR1 and CDR2 are SEHNR and FQNEAQ (reference sequence). The CDR3 DNA reads TGTGCCAGCAGCGCTAGCGGGAGACCCTCGGGGGAGCAGTACTTC. It specifies CASSASGRPSGEQYF. The full variable domain, in which reference TRBV7-9 and TRBJ2-7 provide the parts outside the CDR3, is DTGVSQNPRHKITKRGQNVTFRCDPISEHNRLYWYRQTLGQGPEFLTYFQNEAQLEKSRLLSDRFSAERPKGSFSTLEIQRTEQGDSAMYLCASSASGRPSGEQYFGPGTRLTVT.